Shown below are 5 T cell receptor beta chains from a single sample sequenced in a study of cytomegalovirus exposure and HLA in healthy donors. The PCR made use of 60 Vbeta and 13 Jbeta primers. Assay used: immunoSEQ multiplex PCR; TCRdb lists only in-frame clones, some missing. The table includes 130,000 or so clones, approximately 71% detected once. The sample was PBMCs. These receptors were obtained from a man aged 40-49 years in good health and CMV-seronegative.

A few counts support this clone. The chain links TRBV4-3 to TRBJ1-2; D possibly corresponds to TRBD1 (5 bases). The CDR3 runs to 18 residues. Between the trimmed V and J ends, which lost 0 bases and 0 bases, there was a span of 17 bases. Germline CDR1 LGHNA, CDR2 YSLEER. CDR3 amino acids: CASSQERGEGRSNYGYTF. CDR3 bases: TGCGCCAGCAGCCAAGAGCGAGGGGAGGGCAGATCTAACTATGGCTACACCTTC.

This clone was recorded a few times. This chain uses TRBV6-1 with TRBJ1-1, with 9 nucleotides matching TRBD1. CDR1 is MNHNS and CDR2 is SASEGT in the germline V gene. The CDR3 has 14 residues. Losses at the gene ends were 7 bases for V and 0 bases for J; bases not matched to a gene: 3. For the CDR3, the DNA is TGTGCCAGCACGGGACAGGGAATGAACACTGAAGCTTTCTTT. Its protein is CASTGQGMNTEAFF.

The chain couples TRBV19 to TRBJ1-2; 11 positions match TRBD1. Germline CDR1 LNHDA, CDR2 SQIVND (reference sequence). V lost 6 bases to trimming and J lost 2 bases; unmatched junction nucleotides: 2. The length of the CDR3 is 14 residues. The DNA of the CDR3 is TGTGCCAGTAGGGGACAGGGGGAGAACTATGGCTACACCTTC. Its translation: CASRGQGENYGYTF.

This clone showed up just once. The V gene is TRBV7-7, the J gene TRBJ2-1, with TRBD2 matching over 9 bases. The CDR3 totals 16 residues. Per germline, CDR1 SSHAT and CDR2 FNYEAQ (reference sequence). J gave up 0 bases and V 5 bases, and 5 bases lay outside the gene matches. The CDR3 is CASSHSGGSSYNEQFF. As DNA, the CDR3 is TGTGCCAGCAGCCATAGCGGGGGCAGCTCCTACAATGAGCAGTTCTTC.

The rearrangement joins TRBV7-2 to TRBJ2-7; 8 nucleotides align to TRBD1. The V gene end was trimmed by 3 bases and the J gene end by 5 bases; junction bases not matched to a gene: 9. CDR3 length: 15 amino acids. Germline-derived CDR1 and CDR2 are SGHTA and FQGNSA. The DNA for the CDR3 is TGTGCCAGCAGCTTGGTCAGGACAGGGCAGCACGAGCAGTACTTC. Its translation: CASSLVRTGQHEQYF.